Sample share makes the clone carrying this T cell receptor beta chain medium-sized. The sample comes from a study of spatial heterogeneity in lung cancer. The time point here: sample taken at primary tumor resection. Samples were obtained from approximately 76 donors, all untreated early-stage non-small cell lung cancer patients. Sequencing was performed on whole RNA extracted from tumor and nontumor lung tissue, or from frozen PBMC, and the material was left unsorted. Trimming at V came to 4 bases and at J to 5 bases, leaving 3 bases not matched to a gene. The CDR3 has 12 residues. CDR1 and CDR2 (germline): SQVTM, ANQGSEA. A unique molecular identifier was carried by every single TCR cDNA molecule. MiXCR was run by TCRdb on the 5' RACE reads, yielding one entry per CDR3 protein. The repertoire holds about 2,100 distinct CDR3 sequences, with about 9% as singletons.

The clonotype was recovered from a female donor with early-stage non-small cell lung cancer. The sequencing used normal lung tissue next to the tumor, collected at surgery. V gene TRBV29-1 combines with J gene TRBJ2-5; TRBD2 matches 8 bases. For the CDR3, the DNA is TGCAGCGTTGCCGGGGGGGACGAGACCCAGTACTTC. Residues: CSVAGGDETQYF.